The sample holds a few counts of the clone carrying this T cell receptor (beta chain). TCRdb called the RT-PCR reads again in MiXCR, with one record for every CDR3 protein. The table has hundreds of thousands of distinct CDR3 sequences, 11% to 15% seen once. This CDR3 region has 15 residues. In germline, CDR1 is SGHTA, CDR2 FQGNSA. V lost 7 bases, J lost 4 bases, and 10 bases stayed unmatched. This clonotype originated in a female donor in good health, serving as a healthy control. The chain is built from TRBV7-2 and TRBJ2-3, with 8 bases lining up with TRBD2. Sequences were obtained from memory CD4+ T cells from blood. The CDR3 protein is CASNQLAVSADTQYF. The CDR3 bases are TGTGCCAGCAACCAACTAGCGGTTTCAGCAGATACGCAGTATTTT.